Sequencing of this TCR beta chain was carried out in a study of identical twins. TCRdb ran MiXCR on the 5' RACE reads and lists one entry per CDR3 protein. The repertoire consists of 200,000 to 250,000 distinct CDR3 sequences, with about 14% occurring once and the leading ten covering approximately 8.8%. This sequence was found in a woman between 18 and 29 years old in good health. What was sequenced was memory (CD45RO+) T cells sorted from blood.

The CDR3 nucleotides read TGCAGCGTTGAAGGCCGCCTTACAGATACGCAGTATTTT. This gives the protein CSVEGRLTDTQYF. The genes are TRBV29-1 and TRBJ2-3, with D hard to call. Germline CDR1 reads SQVTM; CDR2 reads ANQGSEA. The CDR3 sequence is 13 residues long. Trimming pared 1 base from V and 3 bases from J, leaving 8 bases between.